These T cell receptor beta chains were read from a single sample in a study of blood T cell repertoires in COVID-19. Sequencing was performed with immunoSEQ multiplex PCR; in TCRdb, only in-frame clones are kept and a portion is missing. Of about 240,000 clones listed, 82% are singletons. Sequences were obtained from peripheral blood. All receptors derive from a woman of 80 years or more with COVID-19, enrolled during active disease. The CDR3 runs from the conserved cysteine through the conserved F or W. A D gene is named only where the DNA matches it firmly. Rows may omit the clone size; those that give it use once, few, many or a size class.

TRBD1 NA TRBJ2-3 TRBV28 CASSFGQGSTDTQYF TGTGCCAGCAGTTTCGGACAGGGAAGCACAGATACGCAGTATTTT
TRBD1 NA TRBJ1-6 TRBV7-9 CASATGDNSPLHF TGTGCCAGCGCGACAGGGGATAATTCACCCCTCCACTTT
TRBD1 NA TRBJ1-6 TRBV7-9 CASSSDRGTAYNSPLHF TGTGCCAGCAGCTCCGACAGGGGTACCGCCTATAATTCACCCCTCCACTTT
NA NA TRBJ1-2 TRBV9 CASSVSTASNYGYTF TGTGCCAGCAGCGTGTCAACAGCTTCTAACTATGGCTACACCTTC
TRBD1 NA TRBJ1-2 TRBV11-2 CAIRGGQGYTF TGTGCCATACGAGGGGGCCAGGGCTACACCTTC
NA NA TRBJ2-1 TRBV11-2 CASSSPRQLQNEQFF TGTGCCAGCAGCTCGCCCCGACAGCTACAGAATGAGCAGTTCTTC
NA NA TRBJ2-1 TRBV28 CASSLAGEQFF TGTGCCAGCAGTTTAGCAGGGGAGCAGTTCTTC
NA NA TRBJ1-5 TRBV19 CASSINPQGPQHF TGTGCCAGTAGTATAAACCCCCAGGGGCCCCAGCATTTT
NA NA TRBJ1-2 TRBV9 CASLLGVYGYTF TGTGCCAGCCTTCTAGGGGTCTATGGCTACACCTTC
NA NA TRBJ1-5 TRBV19 CASSIGQHSNQPQHF TGTGCCAGTAGTATTGGACAGCATAGCAATCAGCCCCAGCATTTT
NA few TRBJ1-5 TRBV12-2 CASRLDPTANSNQPQHF TGTGCAAGTCGCCTTGACCCGACAGCTAATAGCAATCAGCCCCAGCATTTT
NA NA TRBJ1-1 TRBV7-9 CASSLAPMRNTEAFF TGTGCCAGCAGCTTAGCCCCTATGAGGAACACTGAAGCTTTCTTT
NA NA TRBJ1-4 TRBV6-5 CASRGGLTEKLFF TGTGCCAGCAGGGGGGGACTGACTGAAAAACTGTTTTTT
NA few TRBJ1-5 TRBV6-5 CASGPGGGNQPQHF TGTGCCAGCGGCCCCGGGGGGGGCAATCAGCCCCAGCATTTT
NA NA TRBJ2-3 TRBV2 CAGGTGDTQYF TGTGCCGGGGGGACGGGGGATACGCAGTATTTT
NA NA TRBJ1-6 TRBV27 CASSFTRGYNSPLHF TGTGCCAGCAGTTTCACGCGGGGATATAATTCACCCCTCCACTTT
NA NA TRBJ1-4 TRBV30 CAWSVREKLFF TGTGCCTGGAGTGTACGGGAAAAACTGTTTTTT
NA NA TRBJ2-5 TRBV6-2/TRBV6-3 CASSRGGLETQYF TGTGCCAGCAGTCGGGGAGGCCTTGAGACCCAGTACTTC
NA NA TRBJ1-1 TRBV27 CASSPFEGNTEAFF TGTGCCAGCAGCCCTTTCGAGGGGAACACTGAAGCTTTCTTT
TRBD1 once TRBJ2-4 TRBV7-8 CASSLGQGRVYIQYF TGTGCCAGCAGCCTCGGACAGGGGAGGGTGTACATTCAGTACTTC
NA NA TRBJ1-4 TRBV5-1 CASSLGGSPTNEKLFF TGCGCCAGCAGCTTGGGAGGCAGCCCAACTAATGAAAAACTGTTTTTT
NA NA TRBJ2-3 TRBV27 CASSLSPSDTQYF TGTGCCAGCAGTTTATCCCCCTCAGATACGCAGTATTTT
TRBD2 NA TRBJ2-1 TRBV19 CASSTSSGREFGNEQFF TGTGCCAGTAGTACTTCTAGCGGGAGGGAATTTGGGAATGAGCAGTTCTTC
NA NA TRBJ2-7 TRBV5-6 CASSPTGTFIYEQYF TGTGCCAGCAGCCCAACCGGGACATTCATCTACGAGCAGTACTTC
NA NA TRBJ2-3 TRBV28 CASRAGSWAHTDTQYF TGTGCCAGCAGAGCAGGCAGCTGGGCACACACAGATACGCAGTATTTT
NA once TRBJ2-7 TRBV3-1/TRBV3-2 CASSPLRGSYEQYF TGTGCCAGCAGCCCTCTCAGGGGCAGTTACGAGCAGTACTTC
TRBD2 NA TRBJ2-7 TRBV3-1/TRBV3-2 CASTRREGGLSEQYF TGTGCCAGCACCCGTCGGGAGGGGGGCCTCTCCGAGCAGTACTTC